The present TCR beta chain was sequenced within a study of blood T cells in healthy people across ages. This clonotype appeared a few times. The antigen is undetermined. Each donor gave 9.5 to 10 milliliters of peripheral blood. Samples had at least 7 million PBMCs isolated from them. General study findings and limits: Age brought a roughly linear fall in TCR beta diversity measured per million T cells. Among long-lived donors, naive CD4+ cells were more numerous and diversity higher than in aged donors.

Then a second PCR, running about 6 to 11 cycles, was carried out with a sample-barcoded 5' primer and a J-beta primer mix. A single record per CDR3 protein comes from TCRdb applying MiXCR to the 5' RACE reads. This table has around 1,800,000 distinct CDR3 sequences, around 42% appearing once. The CDR3 has 15 amino acids. Germline loops: CDR1 MNHEY, CDR2 SMNVEV (reference sequence). The trim removed 5 bases at V and 3 bases at J, leaving 9 bases unmatched. This TCR came from a human donor in good health. The sample taken for sequencing was blood. The V gene is TRBV27, the J gene TRBJ2-7; the match to TRBD1 covers 8 bases. This chain's CDR3 is CASSRQGATVYEQYF. CDR3 sequence (DNA): TGTGCCAGCAGTAGGCAGGGGGCGACTGTCTACGAGCAGTACTTC.